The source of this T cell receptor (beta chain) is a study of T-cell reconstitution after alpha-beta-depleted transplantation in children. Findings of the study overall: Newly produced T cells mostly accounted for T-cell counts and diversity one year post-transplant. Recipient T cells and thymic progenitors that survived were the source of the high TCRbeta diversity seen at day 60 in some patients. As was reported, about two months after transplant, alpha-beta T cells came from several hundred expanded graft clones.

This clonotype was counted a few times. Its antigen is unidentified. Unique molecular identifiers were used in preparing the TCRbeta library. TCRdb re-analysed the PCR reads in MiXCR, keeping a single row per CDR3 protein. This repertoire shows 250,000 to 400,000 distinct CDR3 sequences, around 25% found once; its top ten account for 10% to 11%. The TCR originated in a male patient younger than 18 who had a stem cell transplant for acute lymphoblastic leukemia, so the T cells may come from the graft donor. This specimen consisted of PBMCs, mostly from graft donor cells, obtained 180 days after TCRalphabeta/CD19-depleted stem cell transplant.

CDR3 sequence reads: CSARRFRVNSYEQYF. The DNA for the CDR3 is TGCAGTGCTAGACGTTTCAGGGTGAACTCCTACGAGCAGTACTTC. The chain uses TRBV20-1 and TRBJ2-7; possible D gene TRBD1, 5 bases. Germline loops: CDR1 DFQATT, CDR2 SNEGSKA (reference sequence). V was cut by 2 bases and J by 0 bases, with 14 bases left in between. This CDR3 has 15 amino acids.